This T cell receptor beta chain was captured in a study of control samples from healthy donors and cancer patients. Some clones are missing from TCRdb's copy, which holds only in-frame ones; the method was immunoSEQ multiplex PCR. Among 400,000 to 450,000 clones, around 90% were seen once, and the ten largest hold around 6.4%. J lost 5 bases, V lost 6 bases, and 8 bases had no gene match. Germline CDR1 is KGHDR and CDR2 is SFDVKD. This CDR3 region has 15 residues. Source material: PBMCs. The sequence came from a man between 40 and 49 years old with head and neck cancer. The V gene is TRBV24-1, the J gene TRBJ2-2; TRBD2 matches 7 bases. The CDR3 loop reads CATSQRSGGTGELFF. CDR3 in DNA: TGTGCCACCAGTCAGCGGTCGGGGGGTACCGGGGAGCTGTTTTTT.